The 6 T cell receptor beta chains presented below share a single source sample, sequenced in a study of T cells after yellow fever vaccination (dated by TCRdb to 2018 to 2020). In light of the paper, this sample's treatment or condition label describes: live attenuated yellow fever vaccine strain. Library construction relied on 5' RACE. These reads were obtained on an Illumina HiSeq 2500. Clones were called with MiXCR by TCRdb after fastp trimmed the public reads at Q25, and only in-frame beta chains were retained. When rows share a CDR3 protein, they turn into one entry using the most common DNA and genes. This sample gives 550,000 to 750,000 distinct CDR3 sequences in total; around an eighth of them show up just once. In total, the top ten clones hold over 11% of the sample. Sample: PBMCs, taken on the day of the yellow fever booster vaccination. The receptors derive from a man aged 25 to 40 who received the YFV17D yellow fever vaccine.

This clonotype was counted at least ten times. The chain uses TRBV6-1 and TRBJ1-2; D gene uncertain. Germline CDR1 MNHNS, CDR2 SASEGT. The CDR3 has 16 residues. Between the trimmed V and J ends, which lost 1 base and 8 bases, there was a span of 20 bases. The CDR3 region has the DNA TGTGCCAGCAGTGAAGTGTTTAGTGGCCCCACGAGAGGCTACACCTTC. Residues: CASSEVFSGPTRGYTF.

This clonotype was recorded many times. V and J are TRBV7-8 and TRBJ1-2; D remains unclear. Germline-derived CDR1 and CDR2 are SGHVS and FQNEAQ. The V and J ends lost 6 bases and 0 bases respectively, with 5 bases between them. This CDR3 comprises 12 residues. The CDR3 sequence is CASSLANYGYTF. The CDR3 coding sequence is TGTGCCAGCAGTTTGGCTAACTATGGCTACACCTTC.

With respect to this clonotype: The final CDR3 position lacks the conserved phenylalanine or tryptophan, pointing to a likely read error. This chain connects TRBV6-2 or TRBV6-3 to TRBJ2-3; tentatively, D is TRBD1 (5 bases). This CDR3 is built from 15 residues. Germline V CDR1 and CDR2: MNHEY, SVGEGT. The V and J ends lost 4 bases and 0 bases respectively, with 11 bases between them. In DNA form, the CDR3 reads TGTGCCAGCAGTTGGGGCAGCTCTAGCACAGATACGCAGTATTTA. Its protein product is CASSWGSSSTDTQYL.

This clonotype showed up just a few times. V is TRBV6-1 and J is TRBJ1-4; D gene uncertain. V was pared by 2 bases and J by 0 bases, with 10 bases between. CDR1 MNHNS and CDR2 SASEGT come from the germline V gene. The CDR3 runs to 16 residues. The DNA of the CDR3 is TGTGCCAGCAGTGAATCCGGCTATGCAACTAATGAAAAACTGTTTTTT. Its protein product is CASSESGYATNEKLFF.

The CDR3 DNA is TGTGCCAGCAGCCCGTTAGCGGGAGGTGGGTCCTACGAGCAGTACTTC. Its translation is CASSPLAGGGSYEQYF. The chain is built from TRBV7-6 and TRBJ2-7, with 10 bases aligning to TRBD2. Germline V CDR1 and CDR2: SGHVS, FNYEAQ. This CDR3 is 16 amino acids long. J gave up 1 base and V 5 bases, and 8 bases lay outside the gene matches.

This clonotype was counted a few times. This chain's CDR3 is CASRLGQGVSQPQHF. CDR3 DNA sequence: TGTGCCAGCAGGTTGGGACAGGGCGTTTCTCAGCCCCAGCATTTT. This chain uses TRBV2 with TRBJ1-5; 9 positions agree with TRBD1. Germline CDR1 reads SNHLY; CDR2 reads FYNNEI. Trimming at V came to 6 bases and at J to 6 bases, leaving 9 bases not matched to a gene. This CDR3 is built from 15 residues.